This T cell receptor (beta chain) emerged from a study of T cell responses to AZD1222 COVID-19 vaccine. Points from the study as a whole: Unmutated variant regions reportedly attract nearly half of all spike-specific TCRs. Recipients of AZD1222 seropositive at baseline numbered only 6 or 7. Rises in breadth and depth of Spike-specific TCRs came after two AZD1222 doses. Clonal diversity was possibly underestimated, and the donors were mostly white British, with more females.

The CDR3 has 15 residues. Germline V gives CDR1 MGHDK, CDR2 SYGVNS. Trimming removed 2 bases at V and 0 bases at J, with 11 bases between. The table lists this clone with a few counts. Its antigen is unknown. This table comes from immunoSEQ multiplex PCR, and its TCRdb copy is limited to in-frame clones, with some not included. There are fewer than 200,000 clones in the sample; around 88% occur only once, and around 10% lies in the top ten. Sequenced here: peripheral blood, sampled 28 days after the second AZD1222 dose. This clonotype was obtained from an adult who received the AZD1222 COVID-19 vaccine. The rearrangement joins TRBV25-1 to TRBJ2-7, with D possibly being TRBD2 (5 bases). This CDR3 is CASSEAGLGSYEQYF. DNA of the CDR3: TGTGCCAGCAGTGAAGCGGGTTTGGGCTCCTACGAGCAGTACTTC.